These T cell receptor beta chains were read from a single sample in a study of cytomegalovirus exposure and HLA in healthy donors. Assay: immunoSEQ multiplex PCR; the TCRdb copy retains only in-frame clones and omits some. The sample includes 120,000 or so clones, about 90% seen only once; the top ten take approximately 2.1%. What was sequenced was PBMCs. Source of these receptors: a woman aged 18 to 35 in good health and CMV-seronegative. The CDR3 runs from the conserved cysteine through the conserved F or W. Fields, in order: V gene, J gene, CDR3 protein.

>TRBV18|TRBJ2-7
CASSAGTGAYEQYF
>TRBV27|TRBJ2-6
CASSLSLRVYSGANVLTF
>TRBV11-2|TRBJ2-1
CASSEPTSLPFF
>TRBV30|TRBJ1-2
CAWGGKRGYTF
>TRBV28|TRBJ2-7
CASSQFGTGNHEQYF
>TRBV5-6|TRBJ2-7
CASSRPSLASYEQYF
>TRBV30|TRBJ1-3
CAWSASLSSGNTIYF
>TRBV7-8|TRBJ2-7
CASSRQGPRRYYEQYF
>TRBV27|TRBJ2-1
CASSFIDSGNEQFF
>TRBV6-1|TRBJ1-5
CASSELGGGQPQHF
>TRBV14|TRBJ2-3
CASGTSGKVDTQYF
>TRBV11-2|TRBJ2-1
CASSLGTSVKNEQFF
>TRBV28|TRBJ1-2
CASSLGQGGPYF
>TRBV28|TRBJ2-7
CASSRLASPYEQYF
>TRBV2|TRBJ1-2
CASSGLLFGQGNYGYTF
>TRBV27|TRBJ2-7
CASSFRGTGEQYF
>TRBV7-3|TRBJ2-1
CASSKGGAGAYNEQFF
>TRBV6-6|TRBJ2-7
CASTRVGTGGYEQYF
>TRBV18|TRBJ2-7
CASSLQGSYEQYF
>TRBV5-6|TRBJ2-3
CASSYIPTDTQYF
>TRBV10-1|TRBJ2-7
CASSGLRDRGYEQYF
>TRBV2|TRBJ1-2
CASSSGQPLAGYTF
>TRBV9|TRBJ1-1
CASSVGTGPPMNTEAFF
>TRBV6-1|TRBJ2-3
CASSVRRDITDTQYF
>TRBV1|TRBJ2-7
CTSSLSALAGPYEQYF
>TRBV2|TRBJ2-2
CASSLEGGGELFF
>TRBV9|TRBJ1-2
CASTPGGGNYGYTF
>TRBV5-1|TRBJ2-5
CASSLAPASSGALETQYF
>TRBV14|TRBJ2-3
CASSQVPTGNTQYF
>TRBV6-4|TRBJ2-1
CASSDTGVPYNEQFF
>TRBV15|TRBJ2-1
CATSRVTGVGNEQFF
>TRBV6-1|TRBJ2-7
CASSETWTAGEYEQYF
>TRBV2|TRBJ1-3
CASSGDRAGSGNTIYF
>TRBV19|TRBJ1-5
CASGLFNQPQHF
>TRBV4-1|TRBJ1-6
CASSQNGLMAYSPLHF
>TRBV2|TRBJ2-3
CASSTSGGATDTQYF